This is a list of T cell receptor beta chains from one sample in a study of naive and memory T cell subsets. TCRdb re-called the UMI-ligation and nested PCR reads through MiXCR, storing one row per CDR3 protein. This table holds about 85,000 distinct CDR3 sequences, around 13% found once. Sequencing input: central memory CD4+ T cells from blood. The origin of the receptors is a human donor in good health. The CDR3 runs from the conserved cysteine through the conserved F or W. The D gene is left open where the match is weak. Where a row states a size, it is once, few, many or the class of an expanded clone; other rows omit it.

cdr3_aa cdr3_nt d_call j_call clone_size v_call
CASSLLVGGQPGNTIYF TGTGCCAGCAGCCTCCTGGTGGGGGGCCAACCTGGAAACACCATATATTTT . TRBJ1-3 . TRBV7-2
CASSEGNEQFF TGTGCCAGCAGTGAAGGTAATGAGCAGTTCTTC . TRBJ2-1 . TRBV6-1
CAWDTAQGYGYTF TGTGCCTGGGACACTGCCCAGGGCTATGGCTACACCTTC . TRBJ1-2 . TRBV30
CASSSRGPRRAGELFF TGTGCCAGCAGCAGCCGGGGCCCGAGAAGGGCCGGGGAGCTGTTTTTT . TRBJ2-2 few TRBV21-1
CASSSPTAGQSYNEQFF TGTGCCAGCAGCTCGCCTACCGCAGGACAGAGCTACAATGAGCAGTTCTTC . TRBJ2-1 . TRBV6-2/TRBV6-3
CASSYSGQGNGYTF TGTGCCAGCAGTTACTCGGGGCAGGGGAATGGCTACACCTTC . TRBJ1-2 . TRBV6-5
CSATGVTNEQFF TGCAGCGCTACAGGGGTTACTAATGAGCAGTTCTTC TRBD1 TRBJ2-1 many TRBV29-1
CATSEGPFKFF TGTGCCACCAGCGAGGGACCCTTCAAGTTCTTC . TRBJ2-1 many TRBV24-1
CASSSDGTGRIYEQYF TGTGCCAGCAGTTCAGATGGGACAGGGAGAATCTACGAGCAGTACTTC TRBD1 TRBJ2-7 few TRBV28
CASSRRTGAQYDYTF TGTGCCAGCAGTCGTCGGACAGGGGCCCAATATGACTACACCTTC TRBD1 TRBJ1-2 many TRBV7-9
CASSLGGGRGEAFF TGTGCCAGCAGTTTAGGGGGGGGCAGGGGTGAAGCTTTCTTT . TRBJ1-1 many TRBV12-3/TRBV12-4
CSAKQPGTTARYNEQFF TGCAGTGCAAAACAACCCGGGACTACCGCAAGGTACAATGAGCAGTTCTTC TRBD2 TRBJ2-1 many TRBV20-1
CASSLARSLATYEQYF TGTGCCAGCAGTTTAGCGAGGTCGCTAGCAACCTACGAGCAGTACTTC . TRBJ2-7 . TRBV12-3/TRBV12-4
CAWKIRGRGNQPQHF TGTGCCTGGAAAATAAGGGGCCGTGGCAATCAGCCCCAGCATTTT . TRBJ1-5 . TRBV30
CASSPKARTSGFYEQYF TGTGCCAGCAGCCCGAAGGCCCGGACTAGCGGGTTTTACGAGCAGTACTTC TRBD2 TRBJ2-7 many TRBV27
CASSSYGPYEQYF TGTGCCAGCAGTTCCTATGGTCCCTACGAGCAGTACTTC . TRBJ2-7 . TRBV12-3/TRBV12-4
CASKGHTEAFF TGTGCCAGTAAGGGGCACACTGAAGCTTTCTTT . TRBJ1-1 . TRBV19
CASSLGQPNYGYTF TGTGCCAGCAGTCTGGGACAGCCTAACTATGGCTACACCTTC TRBD1 TRBJ1-2 . TRBV28
CASSLGTSGSGPYEQYF TGTGCCAGCAGTTTGGGGACTAGCGGGAGTGGGCCCTACGAGCAGTACTTC TRBD2 TRBJ2-7 few TRBV27